The rows below give T cell receptor beta chains drawn from one sample of a study of blood T cell repertoires in COVID-19. Profiled with immunoSEQ multiplex PCR; TCRdb holds only in-frame clones, not every one. This table has 310,000 or so clones, around 88% appearing once. Specimen: peripheral blood. The source of these receptors is a woman in her 50s with acute or convalescent COVID-19. Each CDR3 is given with its conserved first and last residue. D genes are given only for firm matches. Only part of the rows carry a size: once, few, many, or a class if the clone is expanded.

CDR3 protein | CDR3 DNA | clone size | J gene | V gene | D gene
CASSPGWTNEKLFF | TGCGCCAGCAGTCCGGGGTGGACTAATGAAAAACTGTTTTTT | - | TRBJ1-4 | TRBV5-1 | -
CAWNGRGEPQHF | TGTGCCTGGAACGGCAGGGGAGAGCCCCAGCATTTT | - | TRBJ1-5 | TRBV30 | -
CASSLDSTNTEAFF | TGCGCCAGCAGCTTAGACAGCACGAACACTGAAGCTTTCTTT | once | TRBJ1-1 | TRBV5-1 | -
CASSQDRTPTEAFF | TGTGCCAGCAGCCAAGACAGGACACCCACTGAAGCTTTCTTT | - | TRBJ1-1 | TRBV3-1/TRBV3-2 | -
CASRETGLTDTQYF | TGTGCCAGCAGGGAGACAGGGCTTACAGATACGCAGTATTTT | - | TRBJ2-3 | TRBV2 | TRBD1
CASSTRGSSGGETQYF | TGTGCCAGTAGTACCCGGGGGAGTAGCGGAGGGGAGACCCAGTACTTC | - | TRBJ2-5 | TRBV19 | -
CASYPRGLSNQPQHF | TGTGCCAGCTACCCAAGGGGTTTGAGCAATCAGCCCCAGCATTTT | - | TRBJ1-5 | TRBV19 | -
CASSFAGGSIYNEQFF | TGTGCCAGCAGCTTTGCGGGGGGGTCAATTTACAATGAGCAGTTCTTC | once | TRBJ2-1 | TRBV11-2 | TRBD2
CASRSPSPYNEQFF | TGTGCCAGCCGGTCCCCATCTCCTTACAATGAGCAGTTCTTC | once | TRBJ2-1 | TRBV7-2 | -
CASSLSPGKSSYNEQFF | TGTGCCAGCAGTTTATCCCCAGGGAAGAGCTCCTACAATGAGCAGTTCTTC | - | TRBJ2-1 | TRBV27 | -
CASVRSGANVLTF | TGTGCCAGCGTCCGCTCTGGGGCCAACGTCCTGACTTTC | once | TRBJ2-6 | TRBV7-9 | -